Presented here are 27 T cell receptor beta chains from one specimen sequenced in a study of T cell repertoires in cytomegalovirus infection. TCRdb reprocessed the reads via MiXCR and lists one record per CDR3 protein. The table shows fewer than 300,000 distinct CDR3 sequences, with around 25% occurring only once. The sample taken for sequencing was PBMCs. These receptors were collected from a human donor in good health (CMV status not recorded). Some clones in this sample may be carry-over from other donors' samples.

The rearrangement links TRBV5-4 to TRBJ2-1; D is ambiguous. CDR3 length equals 15 residues. V was trimmed by 5 bases and J by 0 bases, leaving 12 bases between them. Germline assignment: CDR1 SGHNT and CDR2 YYREEE (reference sequence). The CDR3 nucleotides are TGTGCCAGCAGTCCGACGTTAGGCTCCTACAATGAGCAGTTCTTC. Translation gives CASSPTLGSYNEQFF.

This clonotype was found many times. The V call is TRBV7-9, the J call TRBJ1-1; no clear D. With 5 bases removed from V and 3 bases from J, the gap between germline ends came to 7 bases. The length of the CDR3 is 12 residues. Germline lookup yields CDR1 SEHNR and CDR2 FQNEAQ (reference sequence). The CDR3 coding sequence is TGTGCCAGCAGCCTCTTTCACACTGAAGCTTTCTTT. Residues: CASSLFHTEAFF. Drawing the rest from reference TRBV7-9 and TRBJ1-1, the complete variable domain is DTGVSQNPRHKITKRGQNVTFRCDPISEHNRLYWYRQTLGQGPEFLTYFQNEAQLEKSRLLSDRFSAERPKGSFSTLEIQRTEQGDSAMYLCASSLFHTEAFFGQGTRLTVV.

In this sample, this clonotype turned up a few times. The chain carries TRBV11-2 and TRBJ1-6, with 9 bases fitting TRBD1. CDR3 size: 17 residues. CDR1 is SGHAT, CDR2 FQNNGV, per germline. V trimming: 1 base; J trimming: 9 bases; junction bases outside the gene matches: 10. The CDR3 bases are TGTGCCAGCAGCTTAGCTCTACCGGGACAGGGAAGTTCACCCCTCCACTTT. This codes for CASSLALPGQGSSPLHF.

The CDR3 region has the DNA TGTGCCAGTGGACTAGCGGGGGGGGTGGATGAGCAGTTCTTC. Its translation: CASGLAGGVDEQFF. The chain couples TRBV19 to TRBJ2-1; 15 nucleotides align to TRBD2. There are 14 residues in the CDR3. The germline gives CDR1 LNHDA, CDR2 SQIVND (reference sequence). Losses at the gene ends were 8 bases for V and 8 bases for J; bases not matched to a gene: 4.

For the CDR3, the DNA is TGTGCCAGCAGGATCGACAAATACAATGAGCAGTTCTTC. It specifies CASRIDKYNEQFF. The J gene is TRBJ2-1, the V gene TRBV12-3 or TRBV12-4; D remains ambiguous. With 6 bases removed from V and 4 bases from J, the gap between germline ends came to 10 bases. The CDR3 contains 13 residues.

This clonotype was seen only a few times. One end of the junction is discordant with germline, which a read error may explain. This chain uses TRBV11-2 with TRBJ2-1; the match to TRBD2 covers 7 bases. Germline CDR1 and CDR2: SGHAT and FQNNGV. The CDR3 covers 15 residues. The CDR3 DNA reads as TGTGCCAGCAGGTTAGCGGGTTCCTCCTACAATGAGCAGTTCTTC. Translation: CASRLAGSSYNEQFF.

Ten or more counts support this clonotype. This rearrangement joins TRBV7-2 to TRBJ2-7; 8 bases are a match to TRBD1. There are 15 residues in the CDR3. V dropped 1 base and J dropped 4; count of bases not matched to a gene: 6. Per germline, CDR1 SGHTA and CDR2 FQGNSA. CDR3 protein: CASSLGTGILYEQYF. In DNA form, the CDR3 reads TGTGCCAGCAGCTTAGGGACAGGGATACTGTACGAGCAGTACTTC.

The rearrangement joins TRBV29-1 to TRBJ1-2; D ambiguous. Germline V gives CDR1 SQVTM, CDR2 ANQGSEA. CDR3 length equals 11 residues. Trimming stripped 4 bases from V and 6 bases from J, with 9 bases between. The CDR3 spells CSVGRQNGYTF. For the CDR3, the DNA is TGCAGCGTTGGTCGGCAGAATGGCTACACCTTC.

This clonotype came up a few times. The CDR3, as DNA: TGTGCCAGCAGCCCCCTAGTACCGGGCGAGCAGTACTTC. Translation: CASSPLVPGEQYF. This chain joins TRBV28 and TRBJ2-7; D call uncertain. V lost 6 bases and J 6 bases, leaving 15 bases between the germline ends. This CDR3 has 13 residues. Germline loops: CDR1 MDHEN, CDR2 SYDVKM.

This clonotype was recorded many times. This chain joins TRBV7-2 and TRBJ1-1, with TRBD1 matching 9 bases. The CDR3 spans 15 residues. Per germline, CDR1 SGHTA and CDR2 FQGNSA. V was clipped by 1 base and J by 4 bases; unmatched bases: 4. Written as DNA, the CDR3 is TGTGCCAGCAGCTTAGGGACAGGGGCGCGCACTGAAGCTTTCTTT. Residues: CASSLGTGARTEAFF.

This clonotype was recorded at least ten times. The rearrangement joins TRBV7-2 to TRBJ1-5; D perhaps matches TRBD1 (6 bases). The V gene lost 5 bases and the J gene lost 6 bases, with 11 bases spanning the gap. The germline CDR1 and CDR2 sequences are SGHTA and FQGNSA. CDR3 length: 13 amino acids. The CDR3 sequence is CASSPQGFQPQHF. CDR3 DNA sequence: TGTGCCAGCAGCCCACAGGGTTTTCAGCCCCAGCATTTT.

This clonotype has a single count. V is TRBV11-2 and J is TRBJ2-3; TRBD1 aligns across 7 bases. This CDR3 has 17 amino acids. Trimming at V came to 2 bases and at J to 5 bases, leaving 13 bases not matched to a gene. Germline V gene sequence: CDR1 SGHAT, CDR2 FQNNGV. The CDR3 spells CASSLKLGRGRGDTQYF. In nucleotides, the CDR3 is TGTGCCAGCAGCTTAAAACTGGGAAGGGGGCGTGGAGATACGCAGTATTTT.

This clonotype appeared a few times. This sequence joins TRBV12-3 or TRBV12-4 and TRBJ1-2; TRBD1 is a possible D gene (5 bases). The V end was cut by 7 bases, the J end by 3 bases, with 18 bases between. The CDR3 is 15 amino acids. CDR3 coding DNA: TGTGCCAGCACCAAAACTACCCGGGGCGACTATGGCTACACCTTC. Translated, it gives CASTKTTRGDYGYTF.

V and J are TRBV7-2 and TRBJ1-2; D gene unclear. The V gene's germline CDR1 is SGHTA and CDR2 FQGNSA. Trimming took 2 bases from V and 8 from J, leaving 15 bases between them. This CDR3 is built from 14 residues. The CDR3 spells CASSLSPGLRGYTF. The CDR3 nucleotides read TGTGCCAGCAGCTTATCCCCGGGCTTAAGGGGCTACACCTTC.

The chain combines TRBV20-1 with TRBJ2-5, with no clear D. CDR1 and CDR2 (germline): DFQATT, SNEGSKA (reference sequence). The CDR3 consists of 11 residues. Trimming removed 3 bases at V and 6 bases at J, with 8 bases between. The CDR3 nucleotides are TGCAGTGCTAGTACTGTCCAGACCCAGTACTTC. Translated, it gives CSASTVQTQYF.

The gene calls are TRBV6-2 or TRBV6-3 and TRBJ2-6; D unresolved. The V and J ends lost 0 bases and 0 bases respectively, with 9 bases between them. Germline values: CDR1 MNHEY, CDR2 SVGEGT. The CDR3 is 17 amino acids. CDR3: CASSYSAPYSGANVLTF. CDR3 in DNA: TGTGCCAGCAGTTACTCGGCTCCGTACTCTGGGGCCAACGTCCTGACTTTC.

The chain is built from TRBV5-1 and TRBJ2-5, with 8 bases identical to TRBD2. Germline V gives CDR1 SGHRS, CDR2 YFSETQ. The CDR3 contains 13 residues. J lost 4 bases, V lost 6 bases, and 5 bases had no gene match. CDR3: CASTQAGGETQYF. CDR3 in DNA: TGCGCCAGCACCCAGGCGGGAGGAGAGACCCAGTACTTC.

The chain links TRBV29-1 to TRBJ1-1, with unresolved D. Trimming pared 7 bases from V and 1 base from J, leaving 7 bases between. Germline-derived CDR1 and CDR2 are SQVTM and ANQGSEA. There are 11 residues in the CDR3. The CDR3 region is CSAEQNTEAFF. The CDR3 DNA follows: TGCAGCGCAGAACAGAACACTGAAGCTTTCTTT.

The chain combines TRBV7-2 with TRBJ2-5; D perhaps matches TRBD2 (5 bases). The V end lost 3 bases, the J end lost 3 bases, and 8 bases lay between the germline ends. This CDR3 comprises 13 residues. Germline CDR1 is SGHTA and CDR2 is FQGNSA. The CDR3 nucleotides read TGTGCCAGCAGCTTTGTCGGGAAAGAGACCCAGTACTTC. As protein: CASSFVGKETQYF.

This clonotype was counted once. The chain carries TRBV5-1 and TRBJ2-2; TRBD2 agrees at 11 bases. Germline V gene sequence: CDR1 SGHRS, CDR2 YFSETQ. The CDR3 loop spans 16 amino acids. Trimming at V came to 4 bases and at J to 5 bases, leaving 7 bases not matched to a gene. The DNA for the CDR3 is TGCGCCAGCAGCCCGCTGACTAGCGGGACGACCGGGGAGCTGTTTTTT. This sequence encodes CASSPLTSGTTGELFF. The entire variable domain, with the rest obtained from reference TRBV5-1 and TRBJ2-2, is as follows: KAGVTQTPRYLIKTRGQQVTLSCSPISGHRSVSWYQQTPGQGLQFLFEYFSETQRNKGNFPGRFSGRQFSNSRSEMNVSTLELGDSALYLCASSPLTSGTTGELFFGEGSRLTVL.

The chain carries TRBV10-1 and TRBJ2-7, with TRBD1 matching 9 bases. The CDR3 runs to 15 residues. The V gene's germline CDR1 is WNHNN and CDR2 SYGVQD (reference sequence). With V trimmed by 4 bases and J by 5 bases, 9 bases remained unmatched. The CDR3 nucleotides are TGCGCCAGCAGTGGAGGTGGGACAGGGAGTCACGAGCAGTACTTC. Protein product: CASSGGGTGSHEQYF.

In this sample, this clonotype turned up many times. The CDR3 spells CASSLDPNAYEQYF. CDR3 nucleotide sequence: TGTGCCAGCAGCTTAGATCCGAACGCCTACGAGCAGTACTTC. The J gene is TRBJ2-7, the V gene TRBV7-8; unclear D gene. Trimming took off 1 base at V and 2 bases at J, with 9 bases between the two ends. The CDR3 consists of 14 residues. Germline CDR1 and CDR2: SGHVS and FQNEAQ.

This clonotype was observed a handful of times. V gene TRBV28 combines with J gene TRBJ1-2; D ambiguous. Trimming shortened V by 5 bases and J by 1 base, and 5 bases separated the two germline ends. The CDR3 runs to 12 residues. CDR1 is MDHEN, CDR2 SYDVKM, per germline. The CDR3 DNA is TGTGCCAGCAGTCGCCTTAACTATGGCTACACCTTC. Translated: CASSRLNYGYTF.

Ten or more counts support this clonotype. The chain links TRBV12-3 or TRBV12-4 to TRBJ1-2; possibly TRBD1 for D (5 bases). V dropped 3 bases and J dropped 3 bases, with 8 bases sitting between them. The CDR3 has 13 amino acids. The CDR3 sequence is CASSLGEDYGYTF. In nucleotides, the CDR3 is TGTGCCAGCAGTTTGGGGGAGGACTATGGCTACACCTTC.

This rearrangement joins TRBV6-2 or TRBV6-3 to TRBJ2-1; D remains unclear. The CDR3 loop spans 13 amino acids. The germline CDR1 and CDR2 sequences are MNHEY and SVGEGT. V lost 2 bases to trimming and J lost 6 bases, with 8 bases between them. The CDR3 DNA follows: TGTGCCAGCAGTTACCGGAGATCCAATGAGCAGTTCTTC. Amino acid sequence: CASSYRRSNEQFF.

This clonotype was seen ten or more times. The chain links TRBV28 to TRBJ1-5; 7 nucleotides match TRBD1. V dropped 10 bases and J dropped 1; count of bases not matched to a gene: 7. The germline gives CDR1 MDHEN, CDR2 SYDVKM. This CDR3 is 14 amino acids long. The CDR3: CATRGDRSNQPQHF. CDR3 in DNA: TGTGCCACCAGGGGGGACAGAAGCAATCAGCCCCAGCATTTT.

The chain employs TRBV2 and TRBJ2-1; D tentatively fits TRBD1 or TRBD2 (8 bases each). CDR3 length: 14 amino acids. Per germline, CDR1 SNHLY and CDR2 FYNNEI. V lost 6 bases and J 8 bases, leaving 17 bases between the germline ends. The CDR3 region is CASRQGAGLDEQFF. In DNA, the CDR3 is TGTGCCAGCAGGCAGGGGGCGGGACTAGATGAGCAGTTCTTC. Full variable domain (missing parts from reference TRBV2 and TRBJ2-1): EPEVTQTPSHQVTQMGQEVILRCVPISNHLYFYWYRQILGQKVEFLVSFYNNEISEKSEIFDDQFSVERPDGSNFTLKIRSTKLEDSAMYFCASRQGAGLDEQFFGPGTRLTVL.